The sample holds one count of the clone carrying this TCR beta chain. The data were obtained in a study of blood T cell repertoires in COVID-19. Data came from immunoSEQ multiplex PCR; TCRdb stores just in-frame clones and leaves some out. Counted here are roughly 200,000 clones, 70% to 90% occurring once; the ten biggest clones make up 3% to 3.5%. This clonotype originated in a man aged 60 to 69 with acute or convalescent COVID-19. The material sequenced was peripheral blood.

This CDR3 reads CASSFGTSGTDTQYF. The CDR3 DNA is TGCGCCAGCAGCTTTGGGACTAGCGGAACAGATACGCAGTATTTT. V is TRBV5-1 and J is TRBJ2-3, with TRBD2 identical over 11 bases. V lost 2 bases to trimming and J lost 3 bases; unmatched junction nucleotides: 2. The V gene's germline CDR1 is SGHRS and CDR2 YFSETQ. CDR3 length equals 15 residues.